The clone carrying this T cell receptor (beta chain) came up once. Its antigen remains unidentified. At one of its ends the junction is not consistent with the germline gene, which may arise from a read error. Distinct nucleotide sequences in the sample also encode this CDR3. The CDR3 has 11 residues. Germline V gene lookup returns CDR1 LNHDA and CDR2 SQIVND (reference sequence). The data derive from a study of T cell responses to AZD1222 COVID-19 vaccine. Study-wide results and limits: Possibly, clonal diversity was underestimated; donors were largely white British and included more females. The reported proportion of spike-specific TCRs targeting unmutated variant regions was nearly half.

Assay used: immunoSEQ multiplex PCR; TCRdb lists only in-frame clones, some missing. The data show 150,000 to 250,000 clones, with about 93% seen just once and around 1% held by the top ten. The V gene is TRBV19, the J gene TRBJ2-2, with no clear D. Source: peripheral blood, taken 28 days after the second AZD1222 dose. This sequence was found in an adult who received the AZD1222 COVID-19 vaccine. CDR3 residues: CASSPNGELFF. DNA of the CDR3: TGCGCCAGTAGTCCTAACGGGGAGCTGTTTTTT. Filled out from reference TRBV19 and TRBJ2-2, the complete variable domain reads DGGITQSPKYLFRKEGQNVTLSCEQNLNHDAMYWYRQDPGQGLRLIYYSQIVNDFQKGDIAEGYSVSREKKESFPLTVTSAQKNPTAFYLCASSPNGELFFGEGSRLTVL.